The entry that follows covers one T cell receptor (beta chain) sequence. The antigen is unknown. TCRdb re-called the 5' RACE reads with MiXCR, one entry per CDR3 protein. The sample shows under 70,000 distinct CDR3 sequences, 15% of them seen only once. This record belongs to a study of early T cells in non-severe SARS-CoV-2 infection. Turning to the study itself: Alpha and beta chains were unpaired, from unsorted whole-blood bulk RNA. Whole-study results and caveats: The study's VDJdb matching favored anti-spike CD8 responses and missed private and CD4 specificities.

Germline V CDR1 and CDR2: MNHEY, SVGEGT. Trimming pared 4 bases from V and 8 bases from J, leaving 14 bases between. The CDR3 contains 13 residues. V usage is TRBV6-2 or TRBV6-3 and J usage is TRBJ2-5; TRBD1 might be the D (6 bases). The sequencing here drew on whole blood, taken at baseline. The sequence derives from an adult who was a healthcare worker with PCR-confirmed SARS-CoV-2 infection or an uninfected control (not recorded which). Written as DNA, the CDR3 is TGTGCCAGCAGTTCCCGACAGGTTGAAACCCAGTACTTC. Translating gives CASSSRQVETQYF.